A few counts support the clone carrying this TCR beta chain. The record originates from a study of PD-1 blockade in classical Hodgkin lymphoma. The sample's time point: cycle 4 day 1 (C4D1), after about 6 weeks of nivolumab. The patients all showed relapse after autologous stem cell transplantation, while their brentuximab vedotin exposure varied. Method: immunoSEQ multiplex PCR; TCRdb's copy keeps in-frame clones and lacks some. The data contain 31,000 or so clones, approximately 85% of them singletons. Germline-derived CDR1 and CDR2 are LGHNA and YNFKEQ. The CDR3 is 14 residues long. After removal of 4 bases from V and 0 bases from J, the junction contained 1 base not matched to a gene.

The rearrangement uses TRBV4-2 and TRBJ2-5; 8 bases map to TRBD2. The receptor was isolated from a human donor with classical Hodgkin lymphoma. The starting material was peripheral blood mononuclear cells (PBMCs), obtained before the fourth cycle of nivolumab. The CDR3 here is CASSRGLDQETQYF. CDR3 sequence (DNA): TGTGCCAGCAGCCGGGGACTAGACCAAGAGACCCAGTACTTC.